This T cell receptor beta chain stems from a study of cytomegalovirus exposure and HLA in healthy donors. General observations from the study: Cytomegalovirus association was assigned to 150 to 200 TCR beta chains.

The protocol was immunoSEQ multiplex PCR, while the TCRdb copy is restricted to in-frame clones and leaves out a portion. Here the sample spans approximately 280,000 clones, approximately 87% being singletons. With 4 bases removed from V and 9 bases from J, the gap between germline ends came to 13 bases. CDR1 is SGHAT, CDR2 FQNNGV, per germline. This CDR3 spans 13 amino acids. Remarks on this clone: What it recognizes is unknown.

The chain couples TRBV11-2 to TRBJ2-1, with D perhaps TRBD1 (6 bases). This sequence originates from a woman aged 18-35 years in good health and CMV-seronegative. Input material: PBMCs. The CDR3 coding sequence is TGTGCCAGCAGCTCGGTAAAACAGGGTGAGCAGTTCTTC. It specifies CASSSVKQGEQFF.